This TCR beta chain was observed in a study of blood T cell repertoires in COVID-19. Turning to the study itself: Some COVID-19 samples were acute and others convalescent; all came from the United States, Italy and Spain.

TCRdb keeps only in-frame clones here, not all; method: immunoSEQ multiplex PCR. In the table there are some 200,000 clones, 70% to 90% of which are singletons. Germline V gene sequence: CDR1 MNHEY, CDR2 SVGAGI. This CDR3 has 14 amino acids. V lost 8 bases and J lost 0; bases outside the gene matches: 5. The sequence was obtained from a woman in her sixties or seventies with COVID-19, enrolled during active disease. This chain joins TRBV6-5 and TRBJ2-3; 7 bases match TRBD2. Sequencing input: peripheral blood. The CDR3 DNA reads TGTGCCAGCGACGGCGGGGGAAGCACAGATACGCAGTATTTT. Protein: CASDGGGSTDTQYF.